This T cell receptor beta chain is drawn from a study of blood T cells in healthy people across ages. Then a second PCR, running about 6 to 12 cycles, was carried out with a sample-barcoded 5' primer and a J-beta primer mix. A template-switch adaptor with 12 random nucleotides tagged each cDNA molecule. TCRdb re-called the 5' RACE reads through MiXCR, storing one row per CDR3 protein. The sample consists of about 800,000 distinct CDR3 sequences, more than 20% of them appearing once. Separately, the same data were catalogued under a study of T cells of mothers and their children. That work adds: Samples were obtained from a few healthy Caucasian mothers and their six children.

Sample: blood. The TCR originated in a boy aged 5 to 17 in good health.

The CDR3 nucleotides are TGCGCCAGCAGCCCCCCCCCACAGGGCTACACCGGGGAGCTGTTTTTT. Amino acid sequence: CASSPPPQGYTGELFF. This chain joins TRBV5-1 and TRBJ2-2, with a possible D match to TRBD1 (6 bases). CDR1 and CDR2 (germline): SGHRS, YFSETQ. The CDR3 spans 16 residues. V was trimmed by 4 bases and J by 3 bases, leaving 16 bases between them.